The 20 T cell receptor beta chains in this list originate from one sample, sequenced in a study of cytomegalovirus exposure and HLA in healthy donors. TCRdb's copy holds only in-frame clones and misses some; the assay was immunoSEQ multiplex PCR. The data show about 130,000 clones, around 90% seen once. Sequenced: PBMCs. These receptors all come from a young woman in good health and CMV-seronegative.

The count of this clone is one. The J gene is TRBJ2-1, the V gene TRBV5-4; D may be TRBD2 (6 bases). V was cut by 4 bases and J by 6 bases, with 14 bases left in between. This CDR3 is 14 amino acids long. Germline CDR1 SGHNT, CDR2 YYREEE (reference sequence). CDR3 bases: TGTGCCAGCAGCACCCCGGGAGTGGGCAATGAGCAGTTCTTC. It encodes CASSTPGVGNEQFF.

V usage is TRBV20-1 and J usage is TRBJ2-5; D unclear. CDR1 is DFQATT and CDR2 is SNEGSKA in the germline V gene (reference sequence). The CDR3 is 11 residues long. The germline V and J ends were trimmed by 6 bases and 0 bases, with 5 bases remaining between them. In DNA form, the CDR3 reads TGCAGTGCCACGGACCAAGAGACCCAGTACTTC. Its translation: CSATDQETQYF.

The V gene is TRBV5-1, the J gene TRBJ2-1; D remains unclear. This CDR3 is 14 amino acids long. Deletions cut 4 bases from V and 6 bases from J, with 14 bases between. In germline, CDR1 is SGHRS, CDR2 YFSETQ. The CDR3 is CASSPGGSRNEQFF. The CDR3 DNA is TGCGCCAGCAGCCCTGGCGGTTCCCGCAATGAGCAGTTCTTC.

The rearrangement links TRBV18 to TRBJ2-6, with D possibly being TRBD1 (5 bases). Germline V lookup: CDR1 KGHSH, CDR2 LQKENI. Trimming cost V 5 bases and J 4 bases, with 15 bases left between them. The CDR3 runs to 16 residues. CDR3 in DNA: TGTGCCAGCTCATCCGCAGGGTCGCAAGGGGCCAACGTCCTGACTTTC. It yields the protein CASSSAGSQGANVLTF.

The sample holds one count of this clone. The genes are TRBV10-2 and TRBJ1-2, with 10 positions matching TRBD1. Germline values: CDR1 WSHSY, CDR2 SAAADI. This CDR3 comprises 12 residues. V shed 10 bases and J 9 bases; nucleotides not matched to a gene: 8. The CDR3 loop reads CATSTGGGSYTF. CDR3 DNA: TGCGCCACCTCGACAGGGGGCGGAAGCTACACCTTC.

This chain uses TRBV11-2 with TRBJ2-2; the match to TRBD2 covers 10 bases. Germline CDR1 reads SGHAT; CDR2 reads FQNNGV. The J segment lost 3 bases and the V segment lost 2 bases, leaving 3 bases of the junction unmatched. The CDR3 covers 16 residues. The CDR3 sequence: CASSLRLAGDTGELFF. CDR3 in DNA: TGTGCCAGCAGCTTAAGGCTAGCGGGAGACACCGGGGAGCTGTTTTTT.

This clone was observed once. The J gene is TRBJ2-5, the V gene TRBV4-1; the D gene is possibly TRBD2 (6 bases). The CDR3 has 18 amino acids. The V gene lost 0 bases and the J gene lost 1 base, with 18 bases spanning the gap. Per the germline V gene, CDR1 is MGHRA and CDR2 is YSYEKL. CDR3: CASSQDSSLTSSQETQYF. CDR3 nucleotide sequence: TGCGCCAGCAGCCAAGATTCGTCCTTAACTAGCAGCCAAGAGACCCAGTACTTC.

There are a few counts of this clone. The rearrangement joins TRBV14 to TRBJ2-3; D ambiguous. Germline CDR1 SGHDN, CDR2 FVKESK. The CDR3 spans 12 residues. V was clipped by 4 bases and J by 6 bases, with 8 bases between them. CDR3 bases: TGTGCCAGCAGCCTAGCTGGCGATACGCAGTATTTT. This gives the protein CASSLAGDTQYF.

The rearrangement links TRBV6-5 to TRBJ2-7, with 7 bases lining up with TRBD1. V was pared by 6 bases and J by 3 bases, with 5 bases of the junction left unmatched. The CDR3 length is 13 residues. Germline V gene lookup returns CDR1 MNHEY and CDR2 SVGAGI. CDR3 nucleotide sequence: TGTGCCAGCAGGGGGACAGACCTCTACGAGCAGTACTTC. This encodes CASRGTDLYEQYF.

This clone has only one observation. This rearrangement joins TRBV29-1 to TRBJ2-7; 8 bases map to TRBD1. Per germline, CDR1 SQVTM and CDR2 ANQGSEA. V lost 4 bases to trimming and J lost 7 bases; unmatched junction nucleotides: 3. The CDR3 is made up of 11 amino acids. The CDR3 bases are TGCAGCGTTGGGACAGGGAGGGAGCAGTACTTC. Encoded protein: CSVGTGREQYF.

The V call is TRBV30, the J call TRBJ2-2; D is ambiguous. This CDR3 has 13 amino acids. V lost 0 bases, J lost 6 bases, and 8 bases lay in between. Germline V gene sequence: CDR1 GTSNPN, CDR2 SVGIG (reference sequence). CDR3 sequence: CAWSVPVSGELFF. CDR3 nucleotides: TGTGCCTGGAGTGTACCGGTGTCCGGGGAGCTGTTTTTT.

The chain recombines TRBV11-2 with TRBJ2-7, with 7 bases lining up with TRBD1. CDR3 length: 17 residues. Germline V gene sequence: CDR1 SGHAT, CDR2 FQNNGV. J was trimmed by 1 base and V by 2 bases; bases with no gene match: 11. The CDR3 sequence: CASSLRRAGGMSYEQYF. For the CDR3, the DNA is TGTGCCAGCAGCTTAAGGCGGGCAGGGGGTATGTCCTACGAGCAGTACTTC. The full variable domain, in which reference TRBV11-2 and TRBJ2-7 provide the parts outside the CDR3, is EAGVAQSPRYKIIEKRQSVAFWCNPISGHATLYWYQQILGQGPKLLIQFQNNGVVDDSQLPKDRFSAERLKGVDSTLKIQPAKLEDSAVYLCASSLRRAGGMSYEQYFGPGTRLTVT.

J is TRBJ1-2 and V is TRBV4-2; perhaps TRBD1 as D (6 bases). Trimming pared 1 base from V and 1 base from J, leaving 16 bases between. This CDR3 spans 17 amino acids. Per germline, CDR1 LGHNA and CDR2 YNFKEQ. The CDR3 protein is CASSQAITGTHNYGYTF. The DNA for the CDR3 is TGTGCCAGCAGCCAAGCCATCACAGGGACGCATAACTATGGCTACACCTTC.

The gene calls are TRBV7-9 and TRBJ2-3, with 7 positions matching TRBD2. The V gene's germline CDR1 is SEHNR and CDR2 FQNEAQ (reference sequence). V was clipped by 1 base and J by 4 bases; unmatched bases: 5. The CDR3 is 15 amino acids. CDR3 DNA: TGTGCCAGCAGCTTAGGGAGACTAGCTCCAGATACGCAGTATTTT. Translating gives CASSLGRLAPDTQYF. The full variable domain, rest sourced from reference TRBV7-9 and TRBJ2-3, is DTGVSQNPRHKITKRGQNVTFRCDPISEHNRLYWYRQTLGQGPEFLTYFQNEAQLEKSRLLSDRFSAERPKGSFSTLEIQRTEQGDSAMYLCASSLGRLAPDTQYFGPGTRLTVL.

V is TRBV11-2 and J is TRBJ2-3; D is unresolved. The length of the CDR3 is 12 residues. CDR1 is SGHAT and CDR2 is FQNNGV in the germline V gene. V shed 3 bases and J shed 6 bases, with 7 bases lying between them. CDR3 in amino acids: CASSFSGDTQYF. As DNA, the CDR3 is TGTGCCAGCAGCTTTAGTGGTGATACGCAGTATTTT.

J is TRBJ1-1 and V is TRBV5-1, with 9 bases that match TRBD1. The germline CDR1 and CDR2 sequences are SGHRS and YFSETQ. This CDR3 contains 16 residues. The junction had 18 bases not matched to a gene; V was cut back by 4 bases and J by 11 bases. CDR3 in amino acids: CASSTRTGDEYLRAFF. The CDR3 DNA reads as TGCGCCAGCAGCACCCGGACAGGGGATGAATATTTGCGGGCTTTCTTT. Variable domain in full (rest from reference TRBV5-1 and TRBJ1-1): KAGVTQTPRYLIKTRGQQVTLSCSPISGHRSVSWYQQTPGQGLQFLFEYFSETQRNKGNFPGRFSGRQFSNSRSEMNVSTLELGDSALYLCASSTRTGDEYLRAFFGQGTRLTVV.

The chain employs TRBV11-3 and TRBJ2-3; D remains unclear. The length of the CDR3 is 16 residues. V was trimmed by 1 base and J by 0 bases, leaving 11 bases between them. CDR1 is SGHNT and CDR2 is YENEEA in the germline V gene. CDR3 sequence reads: CASSLGLYSSTDTQYF. The DNA of the CDR3 is TGTGCCAGCAGCTTAGGCCTGTACTCTAGCACAGATACGCAGTATTTT.

J is TRBJ2-7 and V is TRBV19, with 8 nucleotides matching TRBD2. The germline gives CDR1 LNHDA, CDR2 SQIVND (reference sequence). The CDR3 spans 14 residues. With V trimmed by 5 bases and J by 6 bases, 9 bases remained unmatched. The CDR3 region is CASSWRGERGEQYF. The CDR3 region has the DNA TGTGCCAGTAGTTGGCGGGGGGAGCGGGGCGAGCAGTACTTC.

The chain couples TRBV28 to TRBJ1-2; TRBD1 matches 7 bases. Germline-derived CDR1 and CDR2 are MDHEN and SYDVKM. There are 15 residues in the CDR3. V lost 11 bases to trimming and J lost 5 bases; unmatched junction nucleotides: 17. In nucleotides, the CDR3 is TGTGCCGCTGTTCAGACAGGGCGGTGGGTGTATGGCTACACCTTC. Its translation: CAAVQTGRWVYGYTF.

The CDR3 spells CASSGKGSISYNEQFF. The CDR3 coding sequence is TGTGCCAGCAGCGGGAAGGGGTCCATCTCCTACAATGAGCAGTTCTTC. The chain combines TRBV5-6 with TRBJ2-1, with D possibly being TRBD1 (5 bases). Germline CDR1 reads SGHDT; CDR2 reads YYEEEE. The V gene lost 4 bases and the J gene lost 0 bases, with 14 bases spanning the gap. The CDR3 has 16 amino acids.